The present T cell receptor (beta chain) was sequenced within a study of T cell changes during pregnancy in multiple sclerosis (dated by TCRdb to between 2018 and 2020). Broadly, across the study: In women with multiple sclerosis, the researchers looked at how the T cell repertoire shifted as pregnancy progressed.

Library preparation was by the immunoSEQ multiplex PCR assay. The immuneACCESS repertoire file appears here via TCRdb, limited to in-frame rearrangements. These files lack a portion of the clones; in checked studies, under half of the deficit traces to unresolved V genes, and the cause of the others is not known. The sample includes 70,000 to 80,000 clones, with roughly 90% observed a single time. The leading ten clones occupy approximately 3.3% of the sample. In the case of this clone: It has no known antigen specificity. No much larger clone is present one base from it, and per-base qualities are unavailable.

Including cysteine and phenylalanine, the CDR3 has 15 amino acids. Only CDR3 DNA is held: 45 bases, read in frame from base 1. The germline V gene specifies MNHNS as CDR1 and SASEGT as CDR2. Compared with germline, V lacks 4 bases and J lacks 3 bases; bases without a gene match: 4. The sequencing used peripheral blood, collected after pregnancy. This clonotype was sampled from a female donor in good health, enrolled as a control in a pregnancy study. This sequence uses TRBV6-1 and TRBJ2-7, with TRBD1 matching 12 junction bases. CDR3 region: CASSAGTGGYYEQYF. The nucleotide sequence reads as follows: TGTGCCAGCAGTGCCGGGACAGGGGGCTACTACGAGCAGTACTTC.